The 8 T cell receptor beta chains below were found in one sample sequenced in a study of CD8 T cells in Susac syndrome. Random hexamers were used to reverse transcribe 0.5 to 1 ug of RNA. Each CDR3 protein gets one entry after TCRdb re-called the immunoSEQ multiplex PCR reads with MiXCR. The sample has around 100,000 distinct CDR3 sequences, 95% seen once. The sample comprised CD8+ T cells from PBMCs. Every receptor here comes from a human donor with Susac syndrome.

The chain uses TRBV14 and TRBJ2-1; D ambiguous. Germline V gene sequence: CDR1 SGHDN, CDR2 FVKESK. This CDR3 has 15 amino acids. The ends were cut back, 4 bases at V and 2 bases at J, with 12 bases in the middle. CDR3 coding DNA: TGTGCCAGCAGCCGAGCGATGGGGACCTACAATGAGCAGTTCTTC. Encoded protein: CASSRAMGTYNEQFF.

This chain links TRBV23-1 with TRBJ1-2; D is possibly TRBD1 (6 bases). TRBV23-1 belongs to the ORF category, with a function that is uncertain. This CDR3 is built from 14 residues. Deletions cut 7 bases from V and 7 bases from J, with 19 bases between. CDR3 residues: CASTPIQGGSGYTF. The CDR3 region has the DNA TGCGCCAGCACTCCCATACAGGGAGGTTCTGGCTACACCTTC.

The chain has TRBV23-1 and TRBJ2-3, with D perhaps matching TRBD1 (5 bases). TRBV23-1 is designated an ORF whose function remains uncertain. CDR3 length equals 17 residues. Trimming left V 1 base short and J 3 bases short, with 17 bases between. The CDR3 loop reads CASSQFRSGKETDTQYF. Written as DNA, the CDR3 is TGCGCCAGCAGTCAATTCCGGTCAGGGAAAGAGACAGATACGCAGTATTTT.

In nucleotides, the CDR3 is TGTGCCAGCGGAGGACCAGGGGATGGGGCCAACGTCCTGACTTTC. Protein sequence: CASGGPGDGANVLTF. The V gene is TRBV2, the J gene TRBJ2-6; TRBD1 might be the D (6 bases). The CDR3 runs 15 residues. The germline V gene encodes CDR1 SNHLY and CDR2 FYNNEI. V lost 8 bases and J lost 3, with 14 bases in between.

The chain joins TRBV12-3 or TRBV12-4 to TRBJ1-4; 10 positions agree with TRBD1. This CDR3 region has 15 residues. V shed 5 bases, J shed 8 bases, and the junction held 8 bases outside the gene matches. In DNA form, the CDR3 reads TGTGCCAGCAGTAACCGGGACAGGGGTCGCGAAAAACTGTTTTTT. This encodes CASSNRDRGREKLFF.

To note about this clonotype: The junction departs from germline at one end; a sequencing error may be responsible. The chain has TRBV3-1 and TRBJ2-1, with 7 bases lining up with TRBD2. CDR1 LGHDT and CDR2 YNNKEL come from the germline V gene (reference sequence). This CDR3 is 16 amino acids long. The CDR3 coding sequence is TGTGCCAGCAGCCTCCTCGGCGGGAGCTCCCACAATGAGCAGTTCTTC. Amino acid sequence: CASSLLGGSSHNEQFF.

The chain carries TRBV7-2 and TRBJ2-7, with a tentative D call TRBD2 (6 bases). Germline loops: CDR1 SGHTA, CDR2 FQGNSA. V was clipped by 3 bases and J by 0 bases, with 12 bases between them. This CDR3 has 15 residues. CDR3 DNA: TGTGCCAGCAGCTTCTCGGCGGGGAGCTCCTACGAGCAGTACTTC. It translates to CASSFSAGSSYEQYF.

The chain employs TRBV2 and TRBJ2-3, with a tentative D call TRBD2 (5 bases). CDR3 length equals 15 residues. CDR1 and CDR2 from the germline V gene are SNHLY and FYNNEI. V was trimmed by 7 bases and J by 3 bases, leaving 17 bases between them. Written as DNA, the CDR3 is TGTGCCAGCACACGGGATTTTGCGGCAACAGATACGCAGTATTTT. Translated, it gives CASTRDFAATDTQYF.